This T cell receptor (beta chain) was identified in a study of monozygotic twins with inflammatory bowel disease. Study results and caveats: For repertoire similarity, concordant twins did not differ from discordant twins, possibly because power was limited.

The CDR3 is 12 amino acids. Germline CDR1 is SGHAT and CDR2 is FQNNGV. cDNA synthesis was performed in eight separate reactions for each sample. TCRdb re-called the 5' RACE reads, yielding one record per CDR3 amino acid sequence without DNA. In all, the sample yields roughly 330,000 distinct CDR3 sequences. As to this clonotype: Its antigen is unidentified.

This TCR derives from a human donor with ulcerative colitis or Crohn's disease, or a healthy co-twin of an affected twin (not recorded which). The chain recombines TRBV11-2 with TRBJ2-7; with no DNA, the TCRdb D assignment of TRBD2 cannot be verified. Sequencing used blood. The CDR3 protein is CASSRQGYEPYF.